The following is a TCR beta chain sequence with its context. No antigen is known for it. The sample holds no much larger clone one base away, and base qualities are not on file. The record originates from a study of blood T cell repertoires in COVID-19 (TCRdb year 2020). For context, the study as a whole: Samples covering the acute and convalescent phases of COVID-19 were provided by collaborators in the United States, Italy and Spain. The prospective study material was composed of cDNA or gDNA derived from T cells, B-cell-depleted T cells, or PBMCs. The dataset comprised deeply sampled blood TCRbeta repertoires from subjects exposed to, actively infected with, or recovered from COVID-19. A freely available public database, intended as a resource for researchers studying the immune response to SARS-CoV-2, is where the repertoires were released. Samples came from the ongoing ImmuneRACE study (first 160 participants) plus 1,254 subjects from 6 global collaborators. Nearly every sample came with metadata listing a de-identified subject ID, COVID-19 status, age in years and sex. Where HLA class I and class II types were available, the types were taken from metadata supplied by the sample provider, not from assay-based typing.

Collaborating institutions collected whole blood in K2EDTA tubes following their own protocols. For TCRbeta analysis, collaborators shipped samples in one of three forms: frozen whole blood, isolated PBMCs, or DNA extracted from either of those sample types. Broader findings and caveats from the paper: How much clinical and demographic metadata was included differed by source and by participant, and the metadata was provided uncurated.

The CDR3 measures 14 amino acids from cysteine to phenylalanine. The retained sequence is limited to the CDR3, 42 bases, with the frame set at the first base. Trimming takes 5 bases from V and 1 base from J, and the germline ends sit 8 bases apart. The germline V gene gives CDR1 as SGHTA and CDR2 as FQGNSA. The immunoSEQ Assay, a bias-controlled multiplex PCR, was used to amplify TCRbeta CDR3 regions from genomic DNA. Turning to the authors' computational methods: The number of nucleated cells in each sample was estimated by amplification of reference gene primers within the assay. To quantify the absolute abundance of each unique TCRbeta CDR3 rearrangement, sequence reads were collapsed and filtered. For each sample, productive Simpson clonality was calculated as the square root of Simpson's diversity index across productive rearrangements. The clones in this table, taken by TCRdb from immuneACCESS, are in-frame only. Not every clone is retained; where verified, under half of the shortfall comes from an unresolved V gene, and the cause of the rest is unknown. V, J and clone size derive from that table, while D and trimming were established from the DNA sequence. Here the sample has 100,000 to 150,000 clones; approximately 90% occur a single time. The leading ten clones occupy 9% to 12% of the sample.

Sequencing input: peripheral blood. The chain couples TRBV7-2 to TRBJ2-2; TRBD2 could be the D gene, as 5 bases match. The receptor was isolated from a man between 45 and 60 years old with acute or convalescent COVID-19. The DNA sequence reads TGTGCCAGCAGCCGCCGGGAGAACACCGGGGAGCTGTTTTTT. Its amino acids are CASSRRENTGELFF.